The sequence of this T cell receptor beta chain was determined in a study of cytomegalovirus exposure and HLA in healthy donors. Overall study context: Most genotyped donors, roughly 80% of about 430, had Caucasian-associated genetic ancestry.

Primers: 60 Vbeta forward and 13 Jbeta reverse. Sequenced by immunoSEQ multiplex PCR; TCRdb stores in-frame clones only, minus some. The table records roughly 150,000 clones, more than 65% of them present only once. V was shortened by 7 bases and J by 4 bases, with 16 bases between the two germline ends. Germline-derived CDR1 and CDR2 are SGHVS and FQNEAQ. CDR3 length: 15 amino acids. This clone was counted a few times. The antigen is not known. Study-wide results and limits: In all likelihood, a cluster of highly shared sequence variants was a sequencing artifact.

This rearrangement joins TRBV7-8 to TRBJ1-4; D possibly corresponds to TRBD1 (5 bases). The specimen sequenced was PBMCs. The sequence derives from a man aged 25-40 years in good health and CMV-seropositive. The CDR3 nucleotides are TGTGCCAGCAAGCTGACTCAGGGTGATAATGAAAAACTGTTTTTT. It is translated as CASKLTQGDNEKLFF. Full variable domain (remainder filled in from reference TRBV7-8 and TRBJ1-4): GAGVSQSPRYKVAKRGQDVALRCDPISGHVSLFWYQQALGQGPEFLTYFQNEAQLDKSGLPSDRFFAERPEGSVSTLKIQRTQQEDSAVYLCASKLTQGDNEKLFFGSGTQLSVL.